The 16 T cell receptor beta chains presented below share a single source sample, sequenced in a study of graft-versus-host responses after intestinal transplantation. Using immunoSEQ multiplex PCR, the repertoire was profiled, and TCRdb retains in-frame clones only, with some absent. This sample has roughly 9,600 clones; roughly 71% occur once, and the top ten carry 20% to 25%. Once graft tissue had been processed, intraepithelial and lamina propria lymphocytes were released. The specimen comprised ileum tissue, sampled around 450 days after intestinal transplantation. The receptors shown here come from a human patient who received an intestinal transplant, so some T cells may come from the graft donor.

This chain joins TRBV28 and TRBJ2-7; TRBD1 aligns across 11 bases. Unmatched junction bases numbered 14, after V lost 4 bases and J lost 6 bases. The CDR3 consists of 17 residues. Germline assignment: CDR1 MDHEN and CDR2 SYDVKM. The CDR3 region is CASSSPGTGGGFSEQYF. The CDR3 DNA reads TGTGCCAGCAGTTCACCCGGGACAGGGGGAGGGTTCTCCGAGCAGTACTTC.

This clone was detected only a few times. The V call is TRBV7-2, the J call TRBJ1-5, with D possibly TRBD1 on 6 matching bases. Between the trimmed V and J ends, which lost 11 bases and 0 bases, there was a span of 23 bases. The V gene's germline CDR1 is SGHTA and CDR2 FQGNSA. The CDR3 length is 17 residues. CDR3 protein: CAGRGAGALYSNQPQHF. As DNA, the CDR3 is TGTGCCGGCCGGGGGGCAGGGGCACTTTATAGCAATCAGCCCCAGCATTTT. The full variable domain, in which reference TRBV7-2 and TRBJ1-5 provide the parts outside the CDR3, is GAGVSQSPSNKVTEKGKDVELRCDPISGHTALYWYRQSLGQGLEFLIYFQGNSAPDKSGLPSDRFSAERTGGSVSTLTIQRTQQEDSAVYLCAGRGAGALYSNQPQHFGDGTRLSIL.

The CDR3 nucleotides read TGTGCCACCGAGGCAGGGGGAAGCAATCAGCCCCAGCATTTT. Amino acid sequence: CATEAGGSNQPQHF. The chain recombines TRBV15 with TRBJ1-5; 7 nucleotides align to TRBD1. From germline, CDR1 is LNHNV and CDR2 YYDKDF (reference sequence). The length of the CDR3 is 14 residues. J gave up 1 base and V 8 bases, and 5 bases lay outside the gene matches.

The chain couples TRBV18 to TRBJ1-2, with 11 bases fitting TRBD1. The CDR3 length is 17 residues. Germline CDR1 reads KGHSH; CDR2 reads LQKENI. Germline trimming cut 2 bases from V and 8 bases from J; bases unmatched to any gene: 13. The CDR3, as DNA: TGTGCCAGCTCACCATCTTGTCCCGGGACAGGGGGATGCGGCTACACCTTC. Translated, it gives CASSPSCPGTGGCGYTF.

This rearrangement joins TRBV25-1 to TRBJ2-3; D gene ambiguous. The CDR3 is made up of 17 amino acids. V dropped 1 base and J dropped 0 bases, with 14 bases sitting between them. Germline-derived CDR1 and CDR2 are MGHDK and SYGVNS. The CDR3 DNA reads as TGTGCCAGCAGTGAATTTAAATCCCTTTCTAGCACAGATACGCAGTATTTT. Protein: CASSEFKSLSSTDTQYF.

The chain employs TRBV7-9 and TRBJ2-6; 12 bases are shared with TRBD2. The CDR3 extends over 17 amino acids. Germline V gives CDR1 SEHNR, CDR2 FQNEAQ (reference sequence). V gave up 1 base and J gave up 3 bases; unmatched junction bases: 1. For the CDR3, the DNA is TGTGCCAGCAGCTTAGTGACTAGCGGGGGTGGGGCCAACGTCCTGACTTTC. This translates into CASSLVTSGGGANVLTF.

The genes are TRBV9 and TRBJ1-4; D gene unclear. The CDR3 is made up of 13 amino acids. Trimming cost V 0 bases and J 7 bases, with 7 bases left between them. Germline CDR1 SGDLS, CDR2 YYNGEE. The CDR3 bases are TGTGCCAGCAGCGTAGCAAAGGGTGAAAAACTGTTTTTT. It yields the protein CASSVAKGEKLFF.

The chain combines TRBV27 with TRBJ2-7; the match to TRBD1 covers 8 bases. CDR1 and CDR2 (germline): MNHEY, SMNVEV (reference sequence). The trim removed 6 bases at V and 2 bases at J, leaving 6 bases unmatched. The CDR3 runs to 14 residues. DNA of the CDR3: TGTGCCAGCAGGCAACAGGGGGGCACCTACGAGCAGTACTTC. Encoded protein: CASRQQGGTYEQYF.

The rearrangement joins TRBV18 to TRBJ2-5; D perhaps matches TRBD2 (6 bases). Trimming left V 3 bases short and J 0 bases short, with 8 bases between. This CDR3 region has 14 residues. Germline V gene sequence: CDR1 KGHSH, CDR2 LQKENI. The CDR3 region is CASSPTGDQETQYF. The CDR3 DNA follows: TGTGCCAGCTCACCGACGGGGGACCAAGAGACCCAGTACTTC. Together with reference TRBV18 and TRBJ2-5, the CDR3 gives the full variable domain: NAGVMQNPRHLVRRRGQEARLRCSPMKGHSHVYWYRQLPEEGLKFMVYLQKENIIDESGMPKERFSAEFPKEGPSILRIQQVVRGDSAAYFCASSPTGDQETQYFGPGTRLLVL.

The chain links TRBV5-1 to TRBJ1-2; 7 nucleotides line up with TRBD1. The CDR3 is 14 amino acids. The germline gives CDR1 SGHRS, CDR2 YFSETQ. The V and J ends lost 4 bases and 1 base, in that order; junction bases with no gene match: 4. CDR3 region: CASSSQGVNYGYTF. In nucleotides, the CDR3 is TGCGCCAGCAGCAGCCAGGGGGTTAACTATGGCTACACCTTC.

This sequence joins TRBV5-4 and TRBJ2-1, with 9 bases identical to TRBD2. Germline V gene data show CDR1 as SGHNT and CDR2 as YYREEE (reference sequence). This CDR3 contains 14 residues. The trim removed 2 bases at V and 5 bases at J, leaving 2 bases unmatched. The CDR3 nucleotides read TGTGCCAGCAGCTTAGCGGGGGGCCACAATGAGCAGTTCTTC. Residues: CASSLAGGHNEQFF.

This rearrangement joins TRBV2 to TRBJ2-3, with D tentatively TRBD1 (6 bases). Germline CDR1 reads SNHLY; CDR2 reads FYNNEI. The CDR3 spans 15 residues. V lost 2 bases and J lost 2, with 11 bases in between. The CDR3 is CASSEQGQYTDTQYF. CDR3 nucleotide sequence: TGTGCCAGCAGTGAACAAGGACAGTACACAGATACGCAGTATTTT.

V is TRBV7-9 and J is TRBJ1-2; 7 bases fit TRBD1. Losses at the gene ends were 2 bases for V and 7 bases for J; bases not matched to a gene: 7. The CDR3 sequence is 14 residues long. The germline V gene has CDR1 SEHNR and CDR2 FQNEAQ (reference sequence). The CDR3 is CASSLQTGNAGYTF. CDR3 nucleotide sequence: TGTGCCAGCAGCTTACAGACAGGGAATGCTGGCTACACCTTC.

The V and J genes are TRBV4-2 and TRBJ1-2; 12 bases are shared with TRBD1. The CDR3 sequence is 15 residues long. The V gene end was trimmed by 2 bases and the J gene end by 6 bases; junction bases not matched to a gene: 4. Germline V CDR1 and CDR2: LGHNA, YNFKEQ. The CDR3, as DNA: TGTGCCAGCAGCCAAATTGGGGACAGGGGGCATGGCTACACCTTC. It codes for CASSQIGDRGHGYTF.

CDR3 sequence reads: CASSPLGGEYGYTF. The CDR3 DNA follows: TGTGCCAGCAGTCCCCTGGGAGGCGAATATGGCTACACCTTC. This sequence joins TRBV27 and TRBJ1-2; D not resolved. The germline CDR1 and CDR2 sequences are MNHEY and SMNVEV (reference sequence). Trimming left V 5 bases short and J 5 bases short, with 15 bases between. The CDR3 has 14 residues.

V and J are TRBV10-1 and TRBJ2-5, with 11 nucleotides matching TRBD2. V trimming: 4 bases; J trimming: 1 base; junction bases outside the gene matches: 2. Germline V gene sequence: CDR1 WNHNN, CDR2 SYGVQD (reference sequence). The CDR3 spans 15 residues. CDR3 sequence (DNA): TGCGCCAGCAGTGCCGGGACTAGCGGCCAAGAGACCCAGTACTTC. Translating gives CASSAGTSGQETQYF.